Below, 26 T cell receptor beta chains from the same sample are listed, as sequenced in a study of cytomegalovirus exposure and HLA in healthy donors. With 60 Vbeta and 13 Jbeta primers, the PCR was carried out. Measured with immunoSEQ multiplex PCR; TCRdb has only the in-frame clones, and not every one. The repertoire includes about 130,000 clones, about 76% of them detected once, and less than 15% sits in the top ten. Sequenced material: PBMCs. Every receptor here comes from a woman in her fifties or sixties in good health and CMV-seropositive.

The chain joins TRBV5-1 to TRBJ2-1; 9 nucleotides match TRBD1. CDR3 size: 19 residues. V dropped 3 bases and J dropped 3; count of bases not matched to a gene: 16. Germline V gene lookup returns CDR1 SGHRS and CDR2 YFSETQ. CDR3 sequence: CASSSTGGPKQGGYNEQFF. The DNA for the CDR3 is TGCGCCAGCAGCTCTACAGGGGGCCCTAAGCAGGGCGGCTACAATGAGCAGTTCTTC.

This sequence joins TRBV18 and TRBJ2-7; 8 bases are shared with TRBD1. The CDR3 runs 19 residues. Germline CDR1 KGHSH, CDR2 LQKENI. After removal of 2 bases from V and 7 bases from J, the junction contained 22 bases not matched to a gene. CDR3 sequence: CASSPIRAQGALSSGEQYF. The CDR3 DNA follows: TGTGCCAGCTCACCAATCCGGGCCCAGGGGGCTTTGTCTTCGGGAGAGCAGTACTTC.

The V gene is TRBV7-8, the J gene TRBJ2-1; 7 nucleotides match TRBD1. Trimming removed 5 bases from V and 6 bases from J; junction bases left unmatched: 10. This CDR3 is built from 15 residues. CDR1 and CDR2 (germline): SGHVS, FQNEAQ. CDR3 in DNA: TGTGCCAGCAGCGCTCGTCGGGGACAGCTCAATGAGCAGTTCTTC. Translation: CASSARRGQLNEQFF.

This clone was seen a handful of times. The chain carries TRBV29-1 and TRBJ1-2; 10 bases fit TRBD1. After removal of 6 bases from V and 8 bases from J, the junction contained 9 bases not matched to a gene. CDR3 length: 13 amino acids. Germline assignment: CDR1 SQVTM and CDR2 ANQGSEA. This chain's CDR3 is CSVLRQGARGYTF. The CDR3 DNA follows: TGCAGCGTCCTCCGACAGGGGGCGCGGGGCTACACCTTC.

This clone was seen more than once but under ten times. V and J are TRBV18 and TRBJ2-1; D ambiguous. The CDR3 contains 12 residues. The V and J ends lost 2 bases and 9 bases respectively, with 8 bases between them. From germline, CDR1 is KGHSH and CDR2 LQKENI. The CDR3 region is CASSPTTGEQFF. The DNA of the CDR3 is TGTGCCAGCTCACCAACCACTGGTGAGCAGTTCTTC.

This chain links TRBV2 with TRBJ2-3; a possible D gene is TRBD2 (5 bases). Trimming shortened V by 4 bases and J by 5 bases, and 13 bases separated the two germline ends. This CDR3 comprises 14 residues. The V gene's germline CDR1 is SNHLY and CDR2 FYNNEI. The CDR3 reads CASSGWLAIDTQYF. The CDR3 DNA reads TGTGCCAGCAGTGGCTGGCTAGCTATAGATACGCAGTATTTT.

As concerns this clone: The same CDR3 is also encoded by other DNA sequences in this sample. V is TRBV13 and J is TRBJ2-7; tentatively, D is TRBD2 (5 bases). The CDR3 extends over 15 amino acids. V gave up 5 bases and J gave up 5 bases, with 19 bases separating them. Germline values: CDR1 PRHDT, CDR2 FYEKMQ (reference sequence). This CDR3 reads CASSRYGRDIHEQYF. CDR3 nucleotides: TGTGCCAGCAGCCGATACGGCCGGGATATACACGAGCAGTACTTC.

The J gene is TRBJ2-7, the V gene TRBV5-6; D is unclear. The length of the CDR3 is 16 residues. Looked up from germline, CDR1 is SGHDT and CDR2 is YYEEEE. With 2 bases removed from V and 7 bases from J, the gap between germline ends came to 22 bases. The DNA for the CDR3 is TGTGCCAGCAGCTTCCGCCGGCGAACCCATGACAAGGAGCAGTACTTC. As protein: CASSFRRRTHDKEQYF.

The chain links TRBV6-5 to TRBJ2-3; D is perhaps TRBD2 (6 bases). CDR1 MNHEY and CDR2 SVGAGI come from the germline V gene. The V end lost 6 bases, the J end lost 0 bases, and 7 bases lay between the germline ends. The CDR3 is 13 residues long. CDR3 sequence (DNA): TGTGCCAGCAGGCGGGACAGCACAGATACGCAGTATTTT. Amino acids: CASRRDSTDTQYF.

V gene TRBV5-1 combines with J gene TRBJ1-1; D may be TRBD1 (5 bases). The CDR3 covers 13 residues. Germline V lookup: CDR1 SGHRS, CDR2 YFSETQ. V lost 7 bases to trimming and J lost 0 bases, with 10 bases between them. In DNA form, the CDR3 reads TGCGCCAGCCGAGCAGGGTTGAACACTGAAGCTTTCTTT. Residues: CASRAGLNTEAFF. Full variable domain (remainder filled in from reference TRBV5-1 and TRBJ1-1): KAGVTQTPRYLIKTRGQQVTLSCSPISGHRSVSWYQQTPGQGLQFLFEYFSETQRNKGNFPGRFSGRQFSNSRSEMNVSTLELGDSALYLCASRAGLNTEAFFGQGTRLTVV.

This chain joins TRBV5-4 and TRBJ2-6, with 7 positions matching TRBD2. J was trimmed by 0 bases and V by 4 bases; bases with no gene match: 4. This CDR3 is built from 16 residues. CDR1 SGHNT and CDR2 YYREEE come from the germline V gene (reference sequence). The CDR3 sequence is CASSPGGGSGANVLTF. For the CDR3, the DNA is TGTGCCAGCAGCCCTGGGGGGGGCTCTGGGGCCAACGTCCTGACTTTC.

This clone was detected a few times. This sequence joins TRBV19 and TRBJ1-1, with 7 bases lining up with TRBD1. This CDR3 has 18 residues. V trimming: 1 base; J trimming: 0 bases; junction bases outside the gene matches: 11. The germline V gene encodes CDR1 LNHDA and CDR2 SQIVND (reference sequence). The CDR3: CASSIGWTGTFMNTEAFF. CDR3 DNA: TGTGCCAGTAGTATAGGTTGGACAGGTACCTTCATGAACACTGAAGCTTTCTTT.

J is TRBJ2-1 and V is TRBV5-8; 8 positions match TRBD2. The CDR3 contains 11 residues. V shed 4 bases and J 13 bases; nucleotides not matched to a gene: 4. CDR1 and CDR2 (germline): SGHTS, YDEGEE. The CDR3, as DNA: TGTGCCAGCAGCCCCGGGACTAGTCAGTTCTTC. As protein: CASSPGTSQFF. The full variable domain, completed using reference TRBV5-8 and TRBJ2-1, is EAGVTQSPTHLIKTRGQQATLRCSPISGHTSVYWYQQALGLGLQFLLWYDEGEERNRGNFPPRFSGRQFPNYSSELNVNALELEDSALYLCASSPGTSQFFGPGTRLTVL.

The chain uses TRBV19 and TRBJ1-2, with TRBD1 matching over 7 bases. The germline V gene has CDR1 LNHDA and CDR2 SQIVND (reference sequence). Losses at the gene ends were 6 bases for V and 4 bases for J; bases not matched to a gene: 11. This CDR3 is built from 15 residues. The CDR3 sequence: CASSPGTAQGYGYTF. DNA of the CDR3: TGTGCCAGTAGCCCCGGGACAGCCCAAGGCTATGGCTACACCTTC.

The chain joins TRBV6-5 to TRBJ1-2; weak D call: TRBD1 (5 bases). This CDR3 contains 14 residues. Per germline, CDR1 MNHEY and CDR2 SVGAGI. The germline V and J ends were trimmed by 0 bases and 3 bases, with 8 bases remaining between them. CDR3 in DNA: TGTGCCAGCAGTTACTCGAAGGGGTACTATGGCTACACCTTC. Protein sequence: CASSYSKGYYGYTF.

In the case of this clone: Its ends do not fully match the called genes, so a read error is possible. The chain couples TRBV4-3 to TRBJ1-5; D not certain. The CDR3 is made up of 14 amino acids. Germline CDR1 reads LGHNA; CDR2 reads YSLEER. Here the CDR3 DNA reads TGCGCCAGCAGCCTGGGCCTAGCTAATCCGCCCCAGCATTTT. Amino acid sequence: CASSLGLANPPQHF.

The rearrangement joins TRBV5-4 to TRBJ2-3, with D possibly TRBD2 on 6 matching bases. The CDR3 totals 17 residues. With 0 bases removed from V and 0 bases from J, the gap between germline ends came to 14 bases. Looked up from germline, CDR1 is SGHNT and CDR2 is YYREEE (reference sequence). The CDR3 nucleotides are TGTGCCAGCAGCTTGGTCGGCGGCGGGACTAGCACAGATACGCAGTATTTT. As protein: CASSLVGGGTSTDTQYF.

The chain has TRBV29-1 and TRBJ2-2, with D possibly matching TRBD1 (5 bases). The germline V and J ends were trimmed by 0 bases and 4 bases, with 9 bases remaining between them. Germline V CDR1 and CDR2: SQVTM, ANQGSEA. The CDR3 sequence is 14 residues long. CDR3 region: CSVEDGQGTGELFF. CDR3 sequence (DNA): TGCAGCGTTGAAGATGGCCAGGGCACCGGGGAGCTGTTTTTT.

The V call is TRBV7-2, the J call TRBJ1-2, with D hard to call. The CDR3 is 13 amino acids. V was shortened by 7 bases and J by 5 bases, with 14 bases between the two germline ends. The germline gives CDR1 SGHTA, CDR2 FQGNSA. The CDR3 sequence: CASKSSGWYGYTF. The CDR3 DNA follows: TGTGCCAGCAAGTCCAGTGGTTGGTATGGCTACACCTTC.

This clone has only a few counts. The chain uses TRBV9 and TRBJ2-3, with 12 bases fitting TRBD2. The length of the CDR3 is 17 residues. Germline CDR1 reads SGDLS; CDR2 reads YYNGEE. Trimming removed 4 bases from V and 4 bases from J; junction bases left unmatched: 10. DNA for the CDR3: TGTGCCAGCAGCCCCCTGGGTACTAGCGGGAGGTCAGATACGCAGTATTTT. Amino acid sequence: CASSPLGTSGRSDTQYF. Based on the CDR3 plus reference TRBV9 and TRBJ2-3, the full variable domain is DSGVTQTPKHLITATGQRVTLRCSPRSGDLSVYWYQQSLDQGLQFLIQYYNGEERAKGNILERFSAQQFPDLHSELNLSSLELGDSALYFCASSPLGTSGRSDTQYFGPGTRLTVL.

V gene TRBV6-5 combines with J gene TRBJ2-2, with D unresolved. Germline V gene sequence: CDR1 MNHEY, CDR2 SVGAGI. The length of the CDR3 is 14 residues. V lost 0 bases, J lost 4 bases, and 6 bases lay in between. The CDR3 region is CASSYSPGTGELFF. The CDR3 nucleotides are TGTGCCAGCAGTTACTCGCCGGGCACCGGGGAGCTGTTTTTT.

V usage is TRBV30 and J usage is TRBJ1-1; no clear D gene. This CDR3 is built from 11 residues. CDR1 and CDR2 from the germline V gene are GTSNPN and SVGIG (reference sequence). V shed 5 bases and J shed 7 bases, with 11 bases lying between them. The CDR3 loop reads CAWRTGIEAFF. The CDR3 region has the DNA TGTGCCTGGCGGACCGGGATTGAAGCTTTCTTT.

The rearrangement links TRBV7-6 to TRBJ2-4; 11 bases map to TRBD1. Germline CDR1 SGHVS, CDR2 FNYEAQ. The CDR3 sequence is 17 residues long. V trimming: 6 bases; J trimming: 0 bases; junction bases outside the gene matches: 7. CDR3 amino acids: CASSQRTGGLAKNIQYF. CDR3 coding DNA: TGTGCCAGCAGTCAACGGACAGGGGGCCTAGCCAAAAACATTCAGTACTTC.

CDR3 amino acids: CASPPASGITDTQYF. The CDR3, as DNA: TGTGCCTCCCCGCCGGCTAGCGGGATCACAGATACGCAGTATTTT. This sequence joins TRBV30 and TRBJ2-3; 9 nucleotides match TRBD2. The V segment lost 7 bases and the J segment 2 bases; nucleotides outside the gene matches: 10. CDR3 length: 15 amino acids. Germline values: CDR1 GTSNPN, CDR2 SVGIG (reference sequence).

This clone has just one count. The rearrangement uses TRBV7-6 and TRBJ2-2; weak D call: TRBD2 (7 bases). Germline assignment: CDR1 SGHVS and CDR2 FNYEAQ. The CDR3 is 16 residues long. The V and J ends lost 1 base and 3 bases respectively, with 12 bases between them. CDR3 protein: CASSLGGGMDTGELFF. The CDR3, as DNA: TGTGCCAGCAGCTTAGGCGGGGGCATGGACACCGGGGAGCTGTTTTTT.

V and J are TRBV4-3 and TRBJ1-2, with a weak D call TRBD1 (5 bases). Trimming cost V 1 base and J 6 bases, with 15 bases left between them. CDR1 is LGHNA and CDR2 is YSLEER in the germline V gene. The CDR3 is 15 residues long. The CDR3 sequence is CASSQAFGQRDGYTF. CDR3 DNA sequence: TGCGCCAGCAGCCAAGCGTTCGGACAAAGGGATGGCTACACCTTC.